This T cell receptor (beta chain) is drawn from a study of T-cell memory formation after mild COVID-19. Findings and limits, study-wide: The authors left the SARS-CoV-2 specificity of second-wave clones peaking on day 37 unconfirmed.

5'RACE with constant-segment primers yielded barcoded, UMI-tagged TCR alpha and TCR beta cDNA libraries. TCRdb called the 5' RACE reads again in MiXCR, with one record for every CDR3 protein. Found here are 450,000 to 700,000 distinct CDR3 sequences, more than 15% of them singletons; the top ten hold about 11%. This clonotype has a handful of counts. The antigen remains unidentified. CDR1 KGHDR and CDR2 SFDVKD come from the germline V gene. The CDR3 runs 14 residues. Deletions cut 0 bases from V and 5 bases from J, with 9 bases between. Material: PBMCs or a T cell subset sorted from them (not recorded which). The TCR originated in an adult woman who had mild COVID-19 (a few samples of this study predate the infection). Cell type and time point are not known. The chain is built from TRBV24-1 and TRBJ1-2; D is unclear. CDR3 sequence (DNA): TGTGCCACCAGTGATTTGCCACGGTCATATGGCTACACCTTC. This codes for CATSDLPRSYGYTF.